This passage covers 3 T cell receptor beta chains from one sample sequenced in a study of blood T cell repertoires in COVID-19. Here immunoSEQ multiplex PCR was the method, and the copy in TCRdb shows in-frame clones only, minus some. The data show under 400,000 clones, with roughly 90% seen just once and under 5% held by the top ten. Sequencing was performed on peripheral blood. These receptors all stem from a woman aged 55-69 years with COVID-19, enrolled during active disease.

The chain uses TRBV25-1 and TRBJ1-2; possibly TRBD1 for D (5 bases). V lost 1 base, J lost 3 bases, and 6 bases lay in between. Per the germline V gene, CDR1 is MGHDK and CDR2 is SYGVNS. The CDR3 consists of 13 residues. CDR3 coding DNA: TGTGCCAGCAGTGAATCGGGGGACTATGGCTACACCTTC. This sequence encodes CASSESGDYGYTF.

The chain links TRBV7-9 to TRBJ1-1; D gene unclear. Germline V lookup: CDR1 SEHNR, CDR2 FQNEAQ (reference sequence). The CDR3 totals 14 residues. V lost 5 bases and J lost 1, with 11 bases in between. CDR3 DNA: TGTGCCAGCAGCCGAAATTCTAGGAACACTGAAGCTTTCTTT. Translating gives CASSRNSRNTEAFF. The entire variable domain, with the rest obtained from reference TRBV7-9 and TRBJ1-1, is as follows: DTGVSQNPRHKITKRGQNVTFRCDPISEHNRLYWYRQTLGQGPEFLTYFQNEAQLEKSRLLSDRFSAERPKGSFSTLEIQRTEQGDSAMYLCASSRNSRNTEAFFGQGTRLTVV.

V usage is TRBV19 and J usage is TRBJ1-1, with D possibly matching TRBD1 (5 bases). The CDR3 spans 13 residues. The germline V and J ends were trimmed by 7 bases and 5 bases, with 14 bases remaining between them. Germline V lookup: CDR1 LNHDA, CDR2 SQIVND (reference sequence). CDR3 loop: CASKWGVETEAFF. The CDR3 bases are TGTGCCAGTAAATGGGGGGTTGAAACTGAAGCTTTCTTT.